This TCR beta chain derives from a study of T-cell reconstitution after alpha-beta-depleted transplantation in children. Notes on this clonotype: Its antigen remains unknown.

CDR1 and CDR2 (germline): MDHEN, SYDVKM. After removal of 2 bases from V and 5 bases from J, the junction contained 13 bases not matched to a gene. The CDR3 has 17 amino acids. Unique molecular identifiers tagged the TCRbeta library. TCRdb redid the calling of the PCR reads with MiXCR, one entry per CDR3 protein. Of more than 500,000 distinct CDR3 sequences in the sample, about an eighth were seen once. Overall study results and limits: Elevated TCRbeta diversity at day 60 was traced, in some patients, to surviving recipient T cells and thymic progenitors.

The sequences come from PBMCs, mostly from graft donor cells, collected 180 days after TCRalphabeta/CD19-depleted stem cell transplant. This receptor was taken from a female patient aged 2 to 10 who had a stem cell transplant for aplastic anemia, so the T cells may come from the graft donor. This rearrangement joins TRBV28 to TRBJ2-5; the match to TRBD1 covers 8 bases. The CDR3 sequence is CASSLALGTGLQETQYF. The CDR3 DNA is TGTGCCAGCAGTTTAGCTCTTGGGACAGGCCTACAGGAGACCCAGTACTTC.